This T cell receptor beta chain was sequenced for a study of CD8+CD57+ T cells in acquired aplastic anemia. Individuals selected for sequencing had exhibited CD8+CD57+ cell expansion on flow cytometry. Germline values: CDR1 SNHLY, CDR2 FYNNEI. With 11 bases clipped from V and 6 bases from J, the junction kept 12 bases outside the gene matches. This CDR3 contains 14 residues. TCR beta VDJ and CDR3 profiles were obtained from a genomic DNA template. TCRdb itself ran the reads through MiXCR, one entry per CDR3 protein. This sample carries over 150,000 distinct CDR3 sequences, 71% of them seen once, and the ten largest clones take around 45%.

The rearrangement links TRBV2 to TRBJ2-3; 9 bases are a match to TRBD1. Material for sequencing was sorted CD4+, CD8+, or CD8+CD57+ T cells (not recorded which) from PBMCs. The clonotype comes from a human donor with aplastic anemia. CDR3 nucleotide sequence: TGTGCCGGAACCCGGGACAGGGTTGGCGATACGCAGTATTTT. The encoded protein is CAGTRDRVGDTQYF.